This T cell receptor (beta chain) was documented in a study of Ad26.COV2.S vaccination and SARS-CoV-2 variants. Across the study: The trial was COV1001 and the donor's arm was Ad26.COV2.S. Intramuscular Ad26.COV2.S at 5x10^10 or 1x10^11 viral particles.

About this clone: What it binds is not known.

The treatment is: about 20 received Ad26.COV2.S at low or high dose, single or two shots; about 5 received placebo; per-sample allocation not given. Vaccine and placebo recipients were sampled on day 63 after the first injection. This CDR3 is 12 amino acids long. Looked up from germline, CDR1 is LNHDA and CDR2 is SQIVND (reference sequence). The V and J ends lost 2 bases and 6 bases respectively, with 8 bases between them. Study findings and constraints: Responses of T cells in total may have been underestimated by the TCR breadth and depth analyses. Marked by substantial breadth, spike-specific CD8+ and CD4+ T cell responses were reportedly seen after vaccination.

Produced via immunoSEQ multiplex PCR; TCRdb's table is partial and in-frame only. The sample carries about 400,000 clones, about 92% recorded once. Sequencing used peripheral blood, obtained in a trial of Ad26.COV2.S vaccine versus placebo. The rearrangement joins TRBV19 to TRBJ2-7; D is perhaps TRBD1 (6 bases). This clonotype was obtained from a person between 18 and 60 years old who received the Ad26.COV2.S COVID-19 vaccine or a placebo. The CDR3, as DNA: TGTGCCAGTAGTATAACAGGGCTCGAGCAGTACTTC. Translated: CASSITGLEQYF.